The following is a T cell receptor (beta chain) sequence with its context. Germline CDR1 MNHNS, CDR2 SASEGT. Trimming cost V 3 bases and J 2 bases; bases outside gene matches: 1. CDR3 length: 13 amino acids. These data originate in a study of blood T cell repertoires in COVID-19. Original analysis: Quantification of nucleated cells was approximated via reference gene primer amplification. Libraries were prepared by immunoSEQ multiplex PCR; TCRdb keeps only in-frame clonotypes and omits some of them. The V and J calls and the clone size are those of that table, but D and trimming were determined from the DNA. The profile covers some 300,000 clones, with approximately 90% appearing a single time and just under 6.5% taken by the ten largest.

This clonotype was sampled from a woman between 45 and 65 years old with COVID-19, enrolled during active disease. The chain combines TRBV6-1 with TRBJ2-7; TRBD2 aligns across 7 bases. The specimen sequenced was peripheral blood. CDR3: CASSDGGAYEQYF. The CDR3 DNA reads TGTGCCAGCAGTGATGGGGGGGCCTACGAGCAGTACTTC.